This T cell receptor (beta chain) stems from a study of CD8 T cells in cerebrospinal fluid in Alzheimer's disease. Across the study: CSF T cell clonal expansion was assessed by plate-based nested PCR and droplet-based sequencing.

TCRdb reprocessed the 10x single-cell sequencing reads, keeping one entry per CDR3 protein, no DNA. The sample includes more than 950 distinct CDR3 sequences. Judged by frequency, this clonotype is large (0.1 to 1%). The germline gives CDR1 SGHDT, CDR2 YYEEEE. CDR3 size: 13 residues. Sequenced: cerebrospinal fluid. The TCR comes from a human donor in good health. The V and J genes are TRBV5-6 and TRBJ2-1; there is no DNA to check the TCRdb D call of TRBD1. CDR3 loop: CASSWGTVNEQFF.